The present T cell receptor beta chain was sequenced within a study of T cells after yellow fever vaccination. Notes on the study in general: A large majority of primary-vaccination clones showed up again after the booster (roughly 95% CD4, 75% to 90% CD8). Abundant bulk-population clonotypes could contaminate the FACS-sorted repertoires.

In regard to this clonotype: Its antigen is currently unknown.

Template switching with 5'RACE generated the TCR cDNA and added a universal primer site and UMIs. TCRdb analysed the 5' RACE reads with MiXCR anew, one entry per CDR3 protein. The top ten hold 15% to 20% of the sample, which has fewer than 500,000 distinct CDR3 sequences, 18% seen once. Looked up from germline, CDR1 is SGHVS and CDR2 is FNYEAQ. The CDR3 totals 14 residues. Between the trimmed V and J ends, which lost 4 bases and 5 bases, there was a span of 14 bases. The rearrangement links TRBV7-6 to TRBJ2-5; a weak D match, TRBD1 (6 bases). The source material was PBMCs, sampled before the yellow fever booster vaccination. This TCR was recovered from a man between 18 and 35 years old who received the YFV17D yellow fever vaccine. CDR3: CASSWQGSWETQYF. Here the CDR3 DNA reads TGTGCCAGCAGCTGGCAGGGGTCCTGGGAGACCCAGTACTTC. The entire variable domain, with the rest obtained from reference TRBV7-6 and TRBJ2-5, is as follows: GAGVSQSPRYKVTKRGQDVALRCDPISGHVSLYWYRQALGQGPEFLTYFNYEAQQDKSGLPNDRFSAERPEGSISTLTIQRTEQRDSAMYRCASSWQGSWETQYFGPGTRLLVL.